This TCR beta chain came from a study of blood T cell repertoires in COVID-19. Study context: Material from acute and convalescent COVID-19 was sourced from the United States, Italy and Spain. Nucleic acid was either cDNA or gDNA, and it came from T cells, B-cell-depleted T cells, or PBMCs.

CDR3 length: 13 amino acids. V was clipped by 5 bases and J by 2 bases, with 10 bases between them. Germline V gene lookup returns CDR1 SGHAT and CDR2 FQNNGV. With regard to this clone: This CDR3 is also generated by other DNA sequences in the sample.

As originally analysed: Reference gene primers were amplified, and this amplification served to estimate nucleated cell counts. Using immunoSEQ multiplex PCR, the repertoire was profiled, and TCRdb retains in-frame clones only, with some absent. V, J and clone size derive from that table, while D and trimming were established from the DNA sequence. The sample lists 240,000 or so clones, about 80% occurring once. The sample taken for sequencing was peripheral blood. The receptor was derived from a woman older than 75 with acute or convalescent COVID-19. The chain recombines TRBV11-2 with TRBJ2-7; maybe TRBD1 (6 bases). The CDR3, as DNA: TGTGCCAGCAGCCTGGACAGAACCTACGAGCAGTACTTC. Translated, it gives CASSLDRTYEQYF.